This T cell receptor (beta chain) was observed in a study of blood T cells in healthy people across ages. Combining a sample-barcoded 5' primer with a J-beta primer mix, a second PCR ran for about 6 to 11 cycles. TCRdb reprocessed the 5' RACE reads with MiXCR, giving one entry per CDR3 protein. Of 700,000 to 900,000 distinct CDR3 sequences listed, 53% were seen once; the top ten hold around 40%. Germline CDR1 MNHEY, CDR2 SMNVEV (reference sequence). The V end lost 3 bases, the J end lost 7 bases, and 19 bases lay between the germline ends. The CDR3 loop spans 17 amino acids. The specimen was blood. The receptor comes from an elderly man in good health. The chain joins TRBV27 to TRBJ1-6, with D unresolved. The CDR3 DNA follows: TGTGCCAGCAGTTTCGTCGCCCGAGGCACTCCGAATTCACCCCTCCACTTT. Its translation: CASSFVARGTPNSPLHF.